Listed below are T cell receptor beta chains from one sample, sequenced in a study of T cells in Graves' hyperthyroidism and ophthalmopathy. TCRdb re-called the multiplex PCR reads with MiXCR, one entry per CDR3 protein. The repertoire holds 600,000 to 650,000 distinct CDR3 sequences, with roughly 16% as singletons. The source material was blood. The receptors shown here come from a woman under 40 with Graves' hyperthyroidism. Both conserved end residues are part of each CDR3. Each record gives: clone size, D gene, J gene, V gene, CDR3 DNA, CDR3 protein. D genes are given only for firm matches. Clone size, where shown, is once, few, many, or a class for clones that have expanded.

. | . | TRBJ2-5 | TRBV3-2 | TGTGCCAGCAGCCAGGCGAGTAAGACCCAGTACTTC | CASSQASKTQYF
. | . | TRBJ1-1 | TRBV12-3/TRBV12-4 | TGTGCCAGCAGTTTACGGGGGGCCGCTGAAGCTTTCTTT | CASSLRGAAEAFF
many | TRBD1 | TRBJ2-3 | TRBV6-1 | TGTGCCAGCAGTGGGACAGGGATTGGAGATACGCAGTATTTT | CASSGTGIGDTQYF
many | TRBD2 | TRBJ2-5 | TRBV7-3 | TGTGCCAGCAGCCCGGGACTAGCGTCCGAGACCCAGTACTTC | CASSPGLASETQYF
few | . | TRBJ2-3 | TRBV20-1 | TGCAGTGCTACCCCTGGAACAGGGAGCGCAGATACGCAGTATTTT | CSATPGTGSADTQYF
few | . | TRBJ2-7 | TRBV29-1 | TGCAGCGGGGAGCCACAGGCCTACGAGCAGTACTTC | CSGEPQAYEQYF
many | TRBD1 | TRBJ2-7 | TRBV9 | TGTGCCAGCAGCGTAGTGACAGGACAGGGGGCCTACGAGCAGTACTTC | CASSVVTGQGAYEQYF
. | . | TRBJ2-7 | TRBV5-4 | TGTGCCAGCAGCGTTACCGGGACTGAATTCTACGAGCAGTACTTC | CASSVTGTEFYEQYF
many | . | TRBJ1-1 | TRBV6-5 | TGTGCCAGCAGTTTGCGGCGGGCCAGGAGCAACACTGAAGCTTTCTTT | CASSLRRARSNTEAFF
many | . | TRBJ2-7 | TRBV7-9 | TGTGCCAGCAGCTTGGGGGGCGAGTCCTACGAGCAGTACTTC | CASSLGGESYEQYF
many | . | TRBJ2-2 | TRBV2 | TGTGCCAGCAGTGAGTCGGAGGCAGGGCGGGGCACCGGGGAGCTGTTTTTT | CASSESEAGRGTGELFF
. | TRBD2 | TRBJ2-7 | TRBV28 | TGTGCCAGCAGCCACCCGGGAGGGCCTGGTGAGCAGTACTTC | CASSHPGGPGEQYF
few | . | TRBJ2-7 | TRBV19 | TGTGCCAGTAGTGGGTTGGTGGGACACCTCGCCTCCTACGAGCAGTACTTC | CASSGLVGHLASYEQYF
. | . | TRBJ2-4 | TRBV9 | TGTGCCAGCAGAGGACGAGAAAACATTCAGTACTTC | CASRGRENIQYF
. | TRBD2 | TRBJ2-1 | TRBV9 | TGTGCCAGCAGCGCTAGCGGGAGGGTCGCCTACAATGAGCAGTTCTTC | CASSASGRVAYNEQFF
many | TRBD1 | TRBJ1-5 | TRBV12-3/TRBV12-4 | TGTGCCAGCACTCACGGTCAGGGGGTCAATCAGCCCCAGCATTTT | CASTHGQGVNQPQHF
few | TRBD1 | TRBJ1-1 | TRBV20-1 | TGCAGTGCTAGAAAAACAGGGGGGGAGGCTTTCTTT | CSARKTGGEAFF
many | . | TRBJ2-2 | TRBV28 | TGTGCCAGCAGTTTATACCCGAGAGCCGGGGAGCTGTTTTTT | CASSLYPRAGELFF
. | TRBD1 | TRBJ1-3 | TRBV7-2 | TGTGCCAGCAGCTTGGGACAGGGGGCAATCGCCATATATTTT | CASSLGQGAIAIYF
. | TRBD1 | TRBJ1-4 | TRBV30 | TGTGCCTGGAGTGCCCCCAAGACAGGGCCTTCCAAAAAACTGTTTTTT | CAWSAPKTGPSKKLFF
. | . | TRBJ1-2 | TRBV7-8 | TGTGCCAGCAGGCCGGGGGGCTTCAACTATGGCTACACCTTC | CASRPGGFNYGYTF
few | . | TRBJ2-7 | TRBV4-1 | TGCGCCAGCAGCCTAGCCGTGGGGACCGTTTTCTACGAGCAGTACTTC | CASSLAVGTVFYEQYF
. | TRBD2 | TRBJ2-1 | TRBV7-9 | TGTGCCAGCAGCTTTGGAAGACGGACTAGCTCCTACAATGAGCAGTTCTTC | CASSFGRRTSSYNEQFF